These 20 T cell receptor beta chains originate from one sample sequenced in a study of blood T cell repertoires in COVID-19. Assay used: immunoSEQ multiplex PCR; TCRdb lists only in-frame clones, some missing. The table has some 80,000 clones, around nine tenths seen once. The sequencing input was peripheral blood. These receptors all stem from a woman at least 80 years old with active or convalescent COVID-19.

The J gene is TRBJ1-2, the V gene TRBV28; TRBD1 aligns across 7 bases. Germline loops: CDR1 MDHEN, CDR2 SYDVKM. The CDR3 spans 13 residues. The trim removed 6 bases at V and 6 bases at J, leaving 7 bases unmatched. CDR3 nucleotide sequence: TGTGCCAGCAGCCCAGACAGGGTTAATGGCTACACCTTC. This translates into CASSPDRVNGYTF.

V and J are TRBV14 and TRBJ2-1; TRBD1 agrees at 11 bases. Germline V gene data show CDR1 as SGHDN and CDR2 as FVKESK. With 4 bases clipped from V and 7 bases from J, the junction kept 9 bases outside the gene matches. The CDR3 extends over 16 amino acids. The CDR3 protein is CASSPWTGGAKNEQFF. The CDR3 DNA reads TGTGCCAGCAGCCCGTGGACAGGGGGCGCGAAGAATGAGCAGTTCTTC.

This clone was counted a few times. The CDR3 sequence is CASSPGYGYTF. The CDR3 coding sequence is TGTGCCAGCAGTCCGGGGTATGGCTACACCTTC. The rearrangement uses TRBV12-3 or TRBV12-4 and TRBJ1-2; D is undetermined. V shed 5 bases and J shed 5 bases, with 6 bases lying between them. This CDR3 comprises 11 residues.

V usage is TRBV7-9 and J usage is TRBJ2-7; the D is unclear. The ends were cut back, 1 base at V and 2 bases at J, with 3 bases in the middle. The length of the CDR3 is 12 residues. Looked up from germline, CDR1 is SEHNR and CDR2 is FQNEAQ (reference sequence). The CDR3 nucleotides are TGTGCCAGCAGCTTAGGAGCCTACGAGCAGTACTTC. This encodes CASSLGAYEQYF. The variable domain in full, completed from reference TRBV7-9 and TRBJ2-7, reads DTGVSQNPRHKITKRGQNVTFRCDPISEHNRLYWYRQTLGQGPEFLTYFQNEAQLEKSRLLSDRFSAERPKGSFSTLEIQRTEQGDSAMYLCASSLGAYEQYFGPGTRLTVT.

This rearrangement joins TRBV11-2 to TRBJ2-2; 8 nucleotides line up with TRBD1. Germline CDR1 is SGHAT and CDR2 is FQNNGV. The CDR3 loop spans 17 amino acids. Trimming removed 6 bases from V and 1 base from J; junction bases left unmatched: 10. CDR3 coding DNA: TGTGCCAGCAGACTGGGCAGGGGGCGCAGGAACACCGGGGAGCTGTTTTTT. Translation gives CASRLGRGRRNTGELFF.

The genes are TRBV30 and TRBJ2-7; D is ambiguous. Germline V gene sequence: CDR1 GTSNPN, CDR2 SVGIG (reference sequence). This CDR3 spans 13 amino acids. The V gene lost 2 bases and the J gene lost 4 bases, with 12 bases spanning the gap. The CDR3 nucleotides read TGTGCCTGGAGTCCGATGGGCCCTTACGAGCAGTACTTC. Encoded protein: CAWSPMGPYEQYF. Supplemented by reference TRBV30 and TRBJ2-7, the full variable domain reads SQTIHQWPATLVQPVGSPLSLECTVEGTSNPNLYWYRQAAGRGLQLLFYSVGIGQISSEVPQNLSASRPQDRQFILSSKKLLLSDSGFYLCAWSPMGPYEQYFGPGTRLTVT.

The chain links TRBV2 to TRBJ1-2; TRBD1 matches 10 bases. The CDR3 is 16 residues long. J gave up 2 bases and V 4 bases, and 7 bases lay outside the gene matches. Germline assignment: CDR1 SNHLY and CDR2 FYNNEI. The CDR3 loop is CASSVDRGRGNYGYTF. The CDR3 region has the DNA TGTGCCAGCAGTGTTGACAGGGGGCGCGGAAACTATGGCTACACCTTC. The full variable domain, with the rest looked up from reference TRBV2 and TRBJ1-2, is EPEVTQTPSHQVTQMGQEVILRCVPISNHLYFYWYRQILGQKVEFLVSFYNNEISEKSEIFDDQFSVERPDGSNFTLKIRSTKLEDSAMYFCASSVDRGRGNYGYTFGSGTRLTVV.

The chain recombines TRBV7-9 with TRBJ2-7, with 7 bases matching TRBD1. Germline lookup yields CDR1 SEHNR and CDR2 FQNEAQ (reference sequence). This CDR3 is built from 15 residues. The ends lost 3 bases at V and 4 bases at J; junction bases unmatched: 9. The CDR3 loop is CASSLTGQGWYEQYF. The CDR3 nucleotides are TGTGCCAGCAGCTTGACAGGGCAAGGGTGGTACGAGCAGTACTTC.

V and J are TRBV28 and TRBJ1-2, with D maybe TRBD1 (5 bases). The V gene's germline CDR1 is MDHEN and CDR2 SYDVKM. This CDR3 spans 14 amino acids. V was cut by 3 bases and J by 7 bases, with 15 bases left in between. CDR3 sequence (DNA): TGTGCCAGCAGTTTGTCCAGGGTGATATCTGGCTACACCTTC. This codes for CASSLSRVISGYTF.

The V and J genes are TRBV19 and TRBJ1-5; 7 positions agree with TRBD1. The germline gives CDR1 LNHDA, CDR2 SQIVND (reference sequence). The CDR3 is made up of 16 amino acids. V dropped 5 bases and J dropped 5; count of bases not matched to a gene: 12. CDR3 bases: TGTGCCAGTAGTTCGCTTACGACAGGGACCTATCAGCCCCAGCATTTT. This gives the protein CASSSLTTGTYQPQHF. Full variable domain (missing parts from reference TRBV19 and TRBJ1-5): DGGITQSPKYLFRKEGQNVTLSCEQNLNHDAMYWYRQDPGQGLRLIYYSQIVNDFQKGDIAEGYSVSREKKESFPLTVTSAQKNPTAFYLCASSSLTTGTYQPQHFGDGTRLSIL.

The V and J genes are TRBV28 and TRBJ2-3; 9 positions agree with TRBD2. After removal of 1 base from V and 1 base from J, the junction contained 12 bases not matched to a gene. Germline values: CDR1 MDHEN, CDR2 SYDVKM. The CDR3 extends over 19 amino acids. CDR3 sequence reads: CASSLSSRAGGWRTDTQYF. The CDR3 nucleotides are TGTGCCAGCAGTTTATCCTCACGAGCGGGGGGTTGGCGCACAGATACGCAGTATTTT.

This clone was detected once. Other DNA sequences in the same sample also yield this CDR3. The rearrangement joins TRBV18 to TRBJ2-5, with unresolved D. Trimming stripped 3 bases from V and 2 bases from J, with 7 bases between. This CDR3 spans 13 amino acids. Germline V gives CDR1 KGHSH, CDR2 LQKENI. The CDR3 loop reads CASSPGLQETQYF. In DNA, the CDR3 is TGTGCCAGCTCACCGGGCCTACAAGAGACCCAGTACTTC.

The genes are TRBV28 and TRBJ1-1; D might be TRBD1 (6 bases). The CDR3 extends over 12 amino acids. Germline V gives CDR1 MDHEN, CDR2 SYDVKM. In nucleotides, the CDR3 is TGTGCTCTAAGGGGGTTGAACACTGAAGCTTTCTTT. It is translated as CALRGLNTEAFF.

This clone was counted a single time. The V call is TRBV7-2, the J call TRBJ2-1; D perhaps matches TRBD2 (7 bases). There are 16 residues in the CDR3. Germline values: CDR1 SGHTA, CDR2 FQGNSA. The V end was cut by 4 bases, the J end by 5 bases, with 18 bases between. CDR3 sequence reads: CASSSTVGGPDNEQFF. CDR3 bases: TGTGCCAGCAGCTCTACGGTGGGGGGGCCCGACAATGAGCAGTTCTTC. The full variable domain, in which reference TRBV7-2 and TRBJ2-1 provide the parts outside the CDR3, is GAGVSQSPSNKVTEKGKDVELRCDPISGHTALYWYRQSLGQGLEFLIYFQGNSAPDKSGLPSDRFSAERTGGSVSTLTIQRTQQEDSAVYLCASSSTVGGPDNEQFFGPGTRLTVL.

This rearrangement joins TRBV5-4 to TRBJ2-2; D is unclear. The V gene lost 6 bases and the J gene lost 7 bases, with 7 bases spanning the gap. The CDR3 runs to 11 residues. Germline loops: CDR1 SGHNT, CDR2 YYREEE (reference sequence). The CDR3 DNA reads as TGTGCCAGCACCTCGGGCGGGGAGCTGTTTTTT. Protein: CASTSGGELFF. Full variable domain (missing parts from reference TRBV5-4 and TRBJ2-2): ETGVTQSPTHLIKTRGQQVTLRCSSQSGHNTVSWYQQALGQGPQFIFQYYREEENGRGNFPPRFSGLQFPNYSSELNVNALELDDSALYLCASTSGGELFFGEGSRLTVL.

V usage is TRBV4-2 and J usage is TRBJ2-1; D is perhaps TRBD1 (7 bases). The CDR3 runs to 15 residues. V shed 3 bases and J shed 8 bases, with 17 bases lying between them. Germline CDR1 LGHNA, CDR2 YNFKEQ. The CDR3 DNA is TGTGCCAGCAGCCATAGCGCAGGGGGGAGCGATGAGCAGTTCTTC. Translating it yields CASSHSAGGSDEQFF.

This sequence joins TRBV18 and TRBJ2-7, with a weak D call TRBD2 (7 bases). Germline V gene sequence: CDR1 KGHSH, CDR2 LQKENI. Trimming removed 6 bases from V and 2 bases from J, with 20 bases in between. The CDR3 loop spans 16 amino acids. CDR3 DNA sequence: TGTGCCAGCTCGCCCGGGGGGCAGGGGAAGGCCTACGAGCAGTACTTC. Its protein is CASSPGGQGKAYEQYF.

The V gene is TRBV27, the J gene TRBJ1-2; 11 nucleotides match TRBD1. Germline CDR1 reads MNHEY; CDR2 reads SMNVEV (reference sequence). V lost 5 bases, J lost 6 bases, and 5 bases stayed unmatched. CDR3 length equals 14 residues. The CDR3 DNA reads as TGTGCCAGCAGTACGGACAGGGGGCTTGATGGCTACACCTTC. Its protein product is CASSTDRGLDGYTF.

This clone was detected only once. The J gene is TRBJ1-2, the V gene TRBV15, with 9 bases aligning to TRBD1. Trimming took 0 bases from V and 4 from J; bases not matched to a gene: 9. Germline-derived CDR1 and CDR2 are LNHNV and YYDKDF (reference sequence). There are 17 residues in the CDR3. The CDR3 here is CATSRDDRQGGAYGYTF. CDR3 nucleotide sequence: TGTGCCACCAGCAGAGACGATCGACAGGGGGGGGCCTATGGCTACACCTTC. Filled out from reference TRBV15 and TRBJ1-2, the complete variable domain reads DAMVIQNPRYQVTQFGKPVTLSCSQTLNHNVMYWYQQKSSQAPKLLFHYYDKDFNNEADTPDNFQSRRPNTSFCFLDIRSPGLGDTAMYLCATSRDDRQGGAYGYTFGSGTRLTVV.

V and J are TRBV6-5 and TRBJ2-2; 9 bases line up with TRBD2. The CDR3 is 15 residues long. Germline V gene data show CDR1 as MNHEY and CDR2 as SVGAGI. V lost 6 bases and J lost 1; bases outside the gene matches: 3. The CDR3 region has the DNA TGTGCCAGCAGCAGACTAGCGGTGAACACCGGGGAGCTGTTTTTT. Its protein product is CASSRLAVNTGELFF.